A single sample is the source of the 32 T cell receptor beta chains below, sequenced in a study of blood T cell repertoires in COVID-19. Method: immunoSEQ multiplex PCR; TCRdb's copy keeps in-frame clones and lacks some. Of roughly 400,000 clones detected, about 92% appear once; the ten largest clones hold more than 0.55%. Input material: PBMCs or T cells enriched from blood (not recorded which). These TCRs come from a man between 18 and 35 years old who had recovered from COVID-19.

The chain links TRBV10-1 to TRBJ1-2; TRBD1 agrees at 8 bases. This CDR3 is 15 amino acids long. Trimming at V came to 5 bases and at J to 8 bases, leaving 13 bases not matched to a gene. Germline V gives CDR1 WNHNN, CDR2 SYGVQD (reference sequence). The CDR3: CASSSETGEVRGYTF. The CDR3, as DNA: TGCGCCAGCAGTTCCGAGACAGGGGAAGTGCGCGGCTACACCTTC.

This clone has more than one count but fewer than ten. The chain recombines TRBV28 with TRBJ1-5, with TRBD1 matching over 8 bases. Germline V gene data show CDR1 as MDHEN and CDR2 as SYDVKM. This CDR3 spans 12 amino acids. The trim removed 9 bases at V and 4 bases at J, leaving 2 bases unmatched. The CDR3 sequence: CASGTGNQPQHF. CDR3 bases: TGTGCCAGTGGGACAGGAAATCAGCCCCAGCATTTT. Based on the CDR3 plus reference TRBV28 and TRBJ1-5, the full variable domain is DVKVTQSSRYLVKRTGEKVFLECVQDMDHENMFWYRQDPGLGLRLIYFSYDVKMKEKGDIPEGYSVSREKKERFSLILESASTNQTSMYLCASGTGNQPQHFGDGTRLSIL.

DNA for the CDR3: TGTGCCAGCAGTTCCCCGTGGGGAGCGGGAGGTGGGCCTGAAGCTTTCTTT. Translation gives CASSSPWGAGGGPEAFF. The J gene is TRBJ1-1, the V gene TRBV28; unclear D gene. V was cut by 4 bases and J by 6 bases, with 24 bases left in between. The length of the CDR3 is 17 residues. Germline V gives CDR1 MDHEN, CDR2 SYDVKM.

This sequence joins TRBV3-1 (or the pseudogene TRBV3-2) and TRBJ2-3; TRBD2 aligns across 10 bases. CDR3 length: 16 amino acids. J was trimmed by 4 bases and V by 2 bases; bases with no gene match: 6. Germline lookup yields CDR1 LGHDT and CDR2 YNNKEL (reference sequence). In nucleotides, the CDR3 is TGTGCCAGCAGCCAAAAGAGCGGGAGGGGCCCAGATACGCAGTATTTT. This encodes CASSQKSGRGPDTQYF.

The genes are TRBV4-1 and TRBJ1-2; unclear D gene. Germline V lookup: CDR1 MGHRA, CDR2 YSYEKL. Trimming took off 0 bases at V and 5 bases at J, with 4 bases between the two ends. The CDR3 is 12 residues long. The CDR3 loop reads CASSQDMYGYTF. The CDR3 coding sequence is TGCGCCAGCAGCCAAGACATGTATGGCTACACCTTC.

Concerning this clone: Within the sample, other DNA sequences also encode this same CDR3. The J gene is TRBJ1-2, the V gene TRBV11-3, with 8 bases matching TRBD1. V gave up 5 bases and J gave up 8 bases; unmatched junction bases: 4. In germline, CDR1 is SGHNT, CDR2 YENEEA. The CDR3 loop spans 12 amino acids. As DNA, the CDR3 is TGTGCCAGCAGCCTAGGACAGGGAGGCTACACCTTC. Residues: CASSLGQGGYTF.

The chain links TRBV28 to TRBJ1-2; 12 bases map to TRBD1. The CDR3 totals 15 residues. CDR1 and CDR2 from the germline V gene are MDHEN and SYDVKM. The V gene end was trimmed by 7 bases and the J gene end by 6 bases; junction bases not matched to a gene: 9. The CDR3 region is CASTTGTGGPDGYTF. For the CDR3, the DNA is TGTGCCAGCACAACCGGGACAGGGGGCCCCGATGGCTACACCTTC.

V gene TRBV5-1 combines with J gene TRBJ2-3; 7 positions agree with TRBD1. The length of the CDR3 is 17 residues. Germline CDR1 reads SGHRS; CDR2 reads YFSETQ. V gave up 2 bases and J gave up 4 bases; unmatched junction bases: 13. The CDR3 region is CASSFQVRGQGADTQYF. CDR3 in DNA: TGCGCCAGCAGCTTCCAGGTTAGGGGGCAGGGCGCAGATACGCAGTATTTT.

The genes are TRBV4-1 and TRBJ2-1; TRBD2 agrees at 10 bases. The CDR3 runs 17 residues. Germline V gives CDR1 MGHRA, CDR2 YSYEKL. V shed 1 base and J 2 bases; nucleotides not matched to a gene: 5. The CDR3 here is CASSQGASGGPYNEQFF. The CDR3 DNA reads as TGCGCCAGCAGCCAAGGGGCTAGCGGGGGACCCTACAATGAGCAGTTCTTC.

CDR3 region: CASSYARGGTGTEKLFF. In DNA, the CDR3 is TGTGCCAGCAGTTATGCGAGAGGCGGGACAGGGACCGAAAAACTGTTTTTT. The rearrangement links TRBV27 to TRBJ1-4, with 9 bases lining up with TRBD1. V was pared by 4 bases and J by 8 bases, with 14 bases of the junction left unmatched. CDR3 length: 17 amino acids. From germline, CDR1 is MNHEY and CDR2 SMNVEV (reference sequence). The variable domain in full, with the rest retrieved from reference TRBV27 and TRBJ1-4, is EAQVTQNPRYLITVTGKKLTVTCSQNMNHEYMSWYRQDPGLGLRQIYYSMNVEVTDKGDVPEGYKVSRKEKRNFPLILESPSPNQTSLYFCASSYARGGTGTEKLFFGSGTQLSVL.

In its sample, this clone was seen once. V gene TRBV4-1 combines with J gene TRBJ2-6; D unresolved. CDR3 length: 15 residues. V was shortened by 4 bases and J by 2 bases, with 9 bases between the two germline ends. CDR1 and CDR2 from the germline V gene are MGHRA and YSYEKL. The CDR3 bases are TGCGCCAGCAGCCCCGAATGGCCTGGGGCCAACGTCCTGACTTTC. It yields the protein CASSPEWPGANVLTF.

The chain couples TRBV7-2 to TRBJ2-3, with a tentative D call TRBD2 (7 bases). Per the germline V gene, CDR1 is SGHTA and CDR2 is FQGNSA. The CDR3 has 16 residues. V was shortened by 1 base and J by 5 bases, with 16 bases between the two germline ends. In nucleotides, the CDR3 is TGTGCCAGCAGCTTAGTGCGGGGGCGGGGTCTAGATACGCAGTATTTT. Protein: CASSLVRGRGLDTQYF.

The chain combines TRBV27 with TRBJ1-6; D is ambiguous. CDR1 and CDR2 (germline): MNHEY, SMNVEV (reference sequence). The V end was cut by 6 bases, the J end by 9 bases, with 24 bases between. The CDR3 has 17 amino acids. CDR3 region: CASSPKVTLLRGSPLHF. CDR3 nucleotides: TGTGCCAGCAGCCCTAAGGTGACACTCCTCCGTGGTTCACCCCTCCACTTT.

The chain joins TRBV5-1 to TRBJ1-6; weak D call: TRBD1 (6 bases). Germline-derived CDR1 and CDR2 are SGHRS and YFSETQ. Trimming took 3 bases from V and 7 from J, leaving 8 bases between them. This CDR3 has 13 residues. The CDR3 nucleotides read TGCGCCAGCAGCTACAGGGACAATTCACCCCTCCACTTT. The encoded protein is CASSYRDNSPLHF.

The V gene is TRBV27, the J gene TRBJ2-1; TRBD2 agrees at 9 bases. Germline CDR1 is MNHEY and CDR2 is SMNVEV (reference sequence). The CDR3 runs 15 residues. J lost 6 bases, V lost 0 bases, and 3 bases had no gene match. CDR3 bases: TGTGCCAGCAGTTTATCGAATAGCGGGGGCAATGAGCAGTTCTTC. It specifies CASSLSNSGGNEQFF.

The V and J genes are TRBV5-1 and TRBJ2-2, with D unclear. V was pared by 1 base and J by 5 bases, with 9 bases between. CDR3 length equals 14 residues. Germline V gives CDR1 SGHRS, CDR2 YFSETQ. The CDR3 DNA reads as TGCGCCAGCAGCTTGTACCCGGGTACCGGGGAGCTGTTTTTT. Translated, it gives CASSLYPGTGELFF.

This chain links TRBV30 with TRBJ2-3; D perhaps matches TRBD2 (6 bases). In germline, CDR1 is GTSNPN, CDR2 SVGIG (reference sequence). This CDR3 spans 14 amino acids. V was pared by 4 bases and J by 2 bases, with 13 bases between. The CDR3 sequence is CAWTAAGYTDTQYF. Written as DNA, the CDR3 is TGTGCCTGGACCGCGGCGGGATACACAGATACGCAGTATTTT.

The genes are TRBV7-8 and TRBJ2-5; possibly TRBD1 for D (5 bases). The CDR3 is made up of 13 amino acids. The germline gives CDR1 SGHVS, CDR2 FQNEAQ. Trimming shortened V by 4 bases and J by 0 bases, and 6 bases separated the two germline ends. The DNA for the CDR3 is TGTGCCAGCAGCTGGACATACCAAGAGACCCAGTACTTC. This encodes CASSWTYQETQYF.

The rearrangement uses TRBV11-2 and TRBJ2-7; no clear D gene. V lost 1 base and J lost 0, with 13 bases in between. The CDR3 runs 16 residues. CDR1 is SGHAT, CDR2 FQNNGV, per germline. The CDR3 DNA is TGTGCCAGCAGCTTAGGTTTTGGCCCCACCTCCTACGAGCAGTACTTC. It is translated as CASSLGFGPTSYEQYF.

The chain uses TRBV5-1 and TRBJ1-4, with 7 bases that match TRBD1. CDR1 and CDR2 from the germline V gene are SGHRS and YFSETQ. Trimming took 4 bases from V and 8 from J; bases not matched to a gene: 17. This CDR3 is 17 amino acids long. The CDR3, as DNA: TGCGCCAGCAGCCCCTATCAGGGGGGCACTAAGGGCGAAAAACTGTTTTTT. Its translation is CASSPYQGGTKGEKLFF.

The chain combines TRBV5-1 with TRBJ2-1; no clear D. V lost 4 bases, J lost 6 bases, and 8 bases lay in between. Germline-derived CDR1 and CDR2 are SGHRS and YFSETQ. CDR3 length: 12 residues. CDR3 coding DNA: TGCGCCAGCAGCCAAGCTGGCAATGAGCAGTTCTTC. This codes for CASSQAGNEQFF.

This clone was detected only a few times. The rearrangement joins TRBV6-1 to TRBJ1-6; 9 bases align to TRBD1. The germline gives CDR1 MNHNS, CDR2 SASEGT. This CDR3 comprises 18 residues. J gave up 4 bases and V 2 bases, and 9 bases lay outside the gene matches. In DNA form, the CDR3 reads TGTGCCAGCAGTGAAAGGGGGGACAGGGTGGGATATAATTCACCCCTCCACTTT. It yields the protein CASSERGDRVGYNSPLHF.

The chain uses TRBV4-2 and TRBJ1-5; no clear D gene. The CDR3 totals 19 residues. V shed 1 base and J shed 0 bases, with 19 bases lying between them. CDR1 LGHNA and CDR2 YNFKEQ come from the germline V gene. The CDR3 coding sequence is TGTGCCAGCAGCCAAGGTGAGTGGGTGACTACCTATAGCAATCAGCCCCAGCATTTT. Translating gives CASSQGEWVTTYSNQPQHF.

V is TRBV19 and J is TRBJ2-7, with 10 bases that match TRBD2. The trim removed 3 bases at V and 2 bases at J, leaving 4 bases unmatched. This CDR3 has 15 amino acids. Germline V gene data show CDR1 as LNHDA and CDR2 as SQIVND (reference sequence). For the CDR3, the DNA is TGTGCCAGTAGTATGGCTAGCGGGAGCACCTACGAGCAGTACTTC. It codes for CASSMASGSTYEQYF.

The V gene is TRBV18, the J gene TRBJ1-2; weak D call: TRBD1 (5 bases). The germline CDR1 and CDR2 sequences are KGHSH and LQKENI. The CDR3 length is 15 residues. V lost 1 base and J lost 5, with 14 bases in between. CDR3 in amino acids: CASSPQAGGWYGYTF. CDR3 coding DNA: TGTGCCAGCTCACCACAGGCGGGGGGTTGGTATGGCTACACCTTC. Variable domain in full (rest from reference TRBV18 and TRBJ1-2): NAGVMQNPRHLVRRRGQEARLRCSPMKGHSHVYWYRQLPEEGLKFMVYLQKENIIDESGMPKERFSAEFPKEGPSILRIQQVVRGDSAAYFCASSPQAGGWYGYTFGSGTRLTVV.

The chain uses TRBV4-1 and TRBJ2-1; 12 nucleotides line up with TRBD2. The CDR3 contains 17 residues. Germline trimming cut 3 bases from V and 4 bases from J; bases unmatched to any gene: 7. Germline V gene lookup returns CDR1 MGHRA and CDR2 YSYEKL. This CDR3 is CASSQGLAGIFYNEQFF. CDR3 nucleotide sequence: TGCGCCAGCAGCCAGGGACTAGCGGGCATTTTTTACAATGAGCAGTTCTTC.

V and J are TRBV5-6 and TRBJ1-2, with a tentative D call TRBD1 (6 bases). Per the germline V gene, CDR1 is SGHDT and CDR2 is YYEEEE. With 0 bases removed from V and 2 bases from J, the gap between germline ends came to 17 bases. The CDR3 runs 17 residues. In DNA, the CDR3 is TGTGCCAGCAGCTTGGAAACAGGGAAATTGATCAACTATGGCTACACCTTC. It is translated as CASSLETGKLINYGYTF.

The chain joins TRBV18 to TRBJ1-2, with D hard to call. Germline values: CDR1 KGHSH, CDR2 LQKENI. This CDR3 spans 13 amino acids. With 5 bases removed from V and 0 bases from J, the gap between germline ends came to 7 bases. In DNA, the CDR3 is TGTGCCAGCTCAGCGAAAGCTAACTATGGCTACACCTTC. Protein sequence: CASSAKANYGYTF. The full variable domain, completed using reference TRBV18 and TRBJ1-2, is NAGVMQNPRHLVRRRGQEARLRCSPMKGHSHVYWYRQLPEEGLKFMVYLQKENIIDESGMPKERFSAEFPKEGPSILRIQQVVRGDSAAYFCASSAKANYGYTFGSGTRLTVV.

The CDR3, as DNA: TGCGCCAGCAGCCAAGGGATCGGACAGGGATGGGAGCCCCAGCATTTT. Protein product: CASSQGIGQGWEPQHF. V gene TRBV4-1 combines with J gene TRBJ1-5, with 8 bases identical to TRBD1. Germline CDR1 reads MGHRA; CDR2 reads YSYEKL. V was clipped by 1 base and J by 8 bases; unmatched bases: 10. The CDR3 runs to 16 residues.

The genes are TRBV28 and TRBJ2-7; 10 nucleotides agree with TRBD1. This CDR3 region has 14 residues. Germline-derived CDR1 and CDR2 are MDHEN and SYDVKM. Trimming took 10 bases from V and 0 from J; bases not matched to a gene: 6. As DNA, the CDR3 is TGTGCCACTATACGGGACAGGGGCTCCTACGAGCAGTACTTC. This gives the protein CATIRDRGSYEQYF.

V gene TRBV7-9 combines with J gene TRBJ1-3; D is unclear. Trimming removed 5 bases from V and 8 bases from J, with 22 bases in between. In germline, CDR1 is SEHNR, CDR2 FQNEAQ (reference sequence). CDR3 length: 16 amino acids. This CDR3 reads CASSPLFLGNGDTIYF. CDR3 nucleotides: TGTGCCAGCAGCCCCTTATTTTTGGGCAACGGGGACACCATATATTTT.

The chain uses TRBV15 and TRBJ2-1, with 13 bases that match TRBD2. Trimming at V came to 6 bases and at J to 7 bases, leaving 3 bases not matched to a gene. Germline V gene data show CDR1 as LNHNV and CDR2 as YYDKDF (reference sequence). This CDR3 is 14 amino acids long. The CDR3 nucleotides are TGTGCCACCAGGCGGACTAGCGGGAGAAATGAGCAGTTCTTC. Its translation: CATRRTSGRNEQFF.